This T cell receptor (beta chain) originates from a study of T cell responses to AZD1222 COVID-19 vaccine. Whole-study results and caveats: Vaccination with two AZD1222 doses was followed by a rise in Spike-specific TCR breadth and depth. Nearly half of spike-specific TCRs reportedly target variant regions that are unmutated in the B.1.351 and B.1.1.7 variants.

The assay was immunoSEQ multiplex PCR, and TCRdb's table has in-frame clones only and misses some. The top ten hold around 3% of the sample, which has over 95,000 clones, approximately 88% seen once. A word on this clone: Its antigen is not known.

Germline V gene data show CDR1 as SNHLY and CDR2 as FYNNEI. Trimming left V 8 bases short and J 5 bases short, with 15 bases between. The CDR3 contains 13 residues. The chain links TRBV2 to TRBJ1-2, with a tentative D call TRBD1 (5 bases). Sample: peripheral blood, taken on day 0 of AZD1222 vaccination. This sequence originates from an adult in good health. The CDR3 is CASLGEQAYGYTF. CDR3 nucleotides: TGTGCCAGCCTGGGGGAGCAGGCTTATGGCTACACCTTC.